This TCR beta chain is from a study of T cell responses to AZD1222 COVID-19 vaccine. On this clone itself: The antigen remains undetermined.

Regarding the study as a whole: Donors in the cohort were predominantly white British and more often female, and clonal diversity was possibly underestimated. An increase in Spike-specific TCR breadth and depth was observed after two AZD1222 doses.

The ends were cut back, 1 base at V and 6 bases at J, with 7 bases in the middle. The germline gives CDR1 SGHTA, CDR2 FQGNSA. The CDR3 totals 13 residues. Sequencing used immunoSEQ multiplex PCR; TCRdb keeps in-frame clones, though not all of them. The sample has 80,000 or so clones, around nine tenths seen once; the top ten hold less than 5.5%. The chain is built from TRBV7-2 and TRBJ1-3, with unresolved D. This clonotype was sampled from an adult in good health. Sequences were derived from peripheral blood, sampled on day 0 of MenACWY control vaccination. CDR3 loop: CASSLVELNTIYF. DNA of the CDR3: TGTGCCAGCAGCTTAGTGGAGTTAAACACCATATATTTT. Based on the CDR3 plus reference TRBV7-2 and TRBJ1-3, the full variable domain is GAGVSQSPSNKVTEKGKDVELRCDPISGHTALYWYRQSLGQGLEFLIYFQGNSAPDKSGLPSDRFSAERTGGSVSTLTIQRTQQEDSAVYLCASSLVELNTIYFGEGSWLTVV.